This T cell receptor beta chain was identified during a study of blood T cell repertoires in COVID-19. Study at large: From T cells, B-cell-depleted T cells, or PBMCs came the material, which was cDNA or gDNA.

The CDR3 loop spans 15 amino acids. Germline-derived CDR1 and CDR2 are SEHNR and FQNEAQ (reference sequence). The J segment lost 2 bases and the V segment lost 6 bases, leaving 10 bases of the junction unmatched. This clone has only a few counts. How the authors handled the data: For nucleated cells, counts were estimated from reference gene primer amplification. Produced via immunoSEQ multiplex PCR; TCRdb's table is partial and in-frame only. V, J and clone size are taken as reported in that table, and D and trimming were inferred from the DNA itself. This table holds some 300,000 clones, around 89% found once.

The sample comprised peripheral blood. This receptor was identified in a woman aged 45-65 years with COVID-19, enrolled during active disease. The chain couples TRBV7-9 to TRBJ2-7; 7 bases map to TRBD2. CDR3 bases: TGTGCCAGCAGTGTATTGGGGCTAGCGGCCTACGAGCAGTACTTC. It encodes CASSVLGLAAYEQYF. The variable domain in full, with the rest retrieved from reference TRBV7-9 and TRBJ2-7, is DTGVSQNPRHKITKRGQNVTFRCDPISEHNRLYWYRQTLGQGPEFLTYFQNEAQLEKSRLLSDRFSAERPKGSFSTLEIQRTEQGDSAMYLCASSVLGLAAYEQYFGPGTRLTVT.